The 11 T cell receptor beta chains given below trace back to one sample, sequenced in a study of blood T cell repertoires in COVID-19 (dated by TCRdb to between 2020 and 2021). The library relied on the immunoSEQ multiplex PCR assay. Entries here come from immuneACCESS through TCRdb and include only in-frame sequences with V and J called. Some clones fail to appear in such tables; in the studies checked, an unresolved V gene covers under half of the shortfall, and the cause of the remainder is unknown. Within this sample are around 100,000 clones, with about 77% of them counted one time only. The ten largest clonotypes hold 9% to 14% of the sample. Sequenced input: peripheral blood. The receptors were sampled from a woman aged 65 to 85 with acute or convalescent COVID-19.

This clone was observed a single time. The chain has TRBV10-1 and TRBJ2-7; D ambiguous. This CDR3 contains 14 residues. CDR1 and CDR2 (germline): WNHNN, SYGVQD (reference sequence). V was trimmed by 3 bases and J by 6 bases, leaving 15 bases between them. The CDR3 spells CASSDRSFGLEQYF. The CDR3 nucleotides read TGCGCCAGCAGTGACCGATCGTTTGGGCTCGAGCAGTACTTC.

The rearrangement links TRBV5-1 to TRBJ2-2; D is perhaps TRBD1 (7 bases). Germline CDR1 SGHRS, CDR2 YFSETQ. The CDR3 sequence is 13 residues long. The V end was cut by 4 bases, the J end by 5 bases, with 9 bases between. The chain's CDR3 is CASSPGGTGELFF. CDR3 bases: TGCGCCAGCAGCCCAGGGGGGACCGGGGAGCTGTTTTTT. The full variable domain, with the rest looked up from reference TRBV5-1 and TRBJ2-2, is KAGVTQTPRYLIKTRGQQVTLSCSPISGHRSVSWYQQTPGQGLQFLFEYFSETQRNKGNFPGRFSGRQFSNSRSEMNVSTLELGDSALYLCASSPGGTGELFFGEGSRLTVL.

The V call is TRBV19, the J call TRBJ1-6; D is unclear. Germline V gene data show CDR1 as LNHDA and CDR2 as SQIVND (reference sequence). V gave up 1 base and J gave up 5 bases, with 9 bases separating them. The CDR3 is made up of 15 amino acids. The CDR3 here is CASSIGGINNSPLHF. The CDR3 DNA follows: TGTGCCAGTAGTATAGGAGGAATAAATAATTCACCCCTCCACTTT.

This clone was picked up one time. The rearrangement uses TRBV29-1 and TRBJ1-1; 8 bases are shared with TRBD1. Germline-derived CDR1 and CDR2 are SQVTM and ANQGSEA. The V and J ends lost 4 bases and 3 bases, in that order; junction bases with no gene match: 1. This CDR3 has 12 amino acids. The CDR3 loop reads CSVADRDTEAFF. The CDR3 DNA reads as TGCAGCGTTGCGGACAGGGACACTGAAGCTTTCTTT.

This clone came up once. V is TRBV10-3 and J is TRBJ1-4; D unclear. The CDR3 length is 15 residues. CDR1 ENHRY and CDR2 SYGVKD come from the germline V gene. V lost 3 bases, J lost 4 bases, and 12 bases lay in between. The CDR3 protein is CAISDGGRGNEKLFF. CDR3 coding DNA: TGTGCCATCAGTGATGGAGGGCGCGGTAATGAAAAACTGTTTTTT.

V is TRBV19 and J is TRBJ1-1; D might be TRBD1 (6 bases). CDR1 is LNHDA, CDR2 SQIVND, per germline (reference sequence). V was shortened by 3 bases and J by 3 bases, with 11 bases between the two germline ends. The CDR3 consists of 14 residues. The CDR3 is CASSIPGADTEAFF. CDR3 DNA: TGTGCCAGTAGTATTCCAGGGGCCGACACTGAAGCTTTCTTT.

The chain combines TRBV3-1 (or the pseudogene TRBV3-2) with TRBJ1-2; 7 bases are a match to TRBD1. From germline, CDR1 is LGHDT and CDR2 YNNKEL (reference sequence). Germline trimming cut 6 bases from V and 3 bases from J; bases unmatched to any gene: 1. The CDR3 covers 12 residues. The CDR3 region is CASSGTDYGYTF. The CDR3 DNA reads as TGTGCCAGCAGTGGGACAGACTATGGCTACACCTTC.

The CDR3 nucleotides are TGTGCCAGCAGCTTGAGGAGGACTAGCGGGGGCACAGATACGCAGTATTTT. Translation: CASSLRRTSGGTDTQYF. V gene TRBV5-8 combines with J gene TRBJ2-3, with 12 bases lining up with TRBD2. Germline CDR1 reads SGHTS; CDR2 reads YDEGEE. The CDR3 runs to 17 residues. V gave up 1 base and J gave up 1 base; unmatched junction bases: 4.

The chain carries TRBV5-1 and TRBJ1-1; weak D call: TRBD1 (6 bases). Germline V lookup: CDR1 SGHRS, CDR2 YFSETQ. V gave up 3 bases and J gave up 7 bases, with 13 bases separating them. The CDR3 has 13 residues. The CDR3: CASSSGGDREAFF. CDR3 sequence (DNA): TGCGCCAGCAGCTCGGGGGGCGACCGTGAAGCTTTCTTT.

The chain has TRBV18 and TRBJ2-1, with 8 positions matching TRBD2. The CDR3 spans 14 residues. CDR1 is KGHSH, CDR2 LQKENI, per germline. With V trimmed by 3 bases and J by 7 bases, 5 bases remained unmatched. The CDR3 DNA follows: TGTGCCAGCTCACCGTCGGGGGGGCGAAATGAGCAGTTCTTC. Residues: CASSPSGGRNEQFF.

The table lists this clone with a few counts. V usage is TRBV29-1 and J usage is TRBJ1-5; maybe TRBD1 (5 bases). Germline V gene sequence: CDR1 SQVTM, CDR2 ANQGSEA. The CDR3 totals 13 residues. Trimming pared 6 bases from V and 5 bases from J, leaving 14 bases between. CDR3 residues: CSVTEVGDQPQHF. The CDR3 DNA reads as TGCAGCGTGACAGAGGTTGGGGATCAGCCCCAGCATTTT. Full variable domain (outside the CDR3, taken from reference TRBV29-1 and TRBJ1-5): SAVISQKPSRDICQRGTSLTIQCQVDSQVTMMFWYRQQPGQSLTLIATANQGSEATYESGFVIDKFPISRPNLTFSTLTVSNMSPEDSSIYLCSVTEVGDQPQHFGDGTRLSIL.